Listed below are T cell receptor beta chains from one sample, sequenced in a study of cytotoxic CD8 clonotypes in ibrutinib-treated CLL. Clones were sequenced by immunoSEQ multiplex PCR, and TCRdb holds only the in-frame ones, with some missing. The table has 250,000 to 350,000 clones, around 77% seen once. Sample: PBMCs, taken at disease progression, from a patient treated with ibrutinib. These receptors all stem from a human donor with chronic lymphocytic leukemia. The CDR3 runs from the conserved cysteine through the conserved F or W. The size field is filled for only some rows; it gives once, few, many or a size class.

cdr3_aa: CASAQRGVVTLHF
v_call: TRBV27
clone_size: -

cdr3_aa: CASSSREAGSYNEQFF
v_call: TRBV7-9
clone_size: -

cdr3_aa: CASSTGGAHNYGYTF
v_call: TRBV9
clone_size: -

cdr3_aa: CASSQEFRTGGEAFF
v_call: TRBV4-1
clone_size: -

cdr3_aa: CASSTRHQGLYGYTF
v_call: TRBV2
clone_size: -

cdr3_aa: CASSESRSFRGKDTQYF
v_call: TRBV10-1
clone_size: -

cdr3_aa: CASQQGACPEAFF
v_call: TRBV6-4
clone_size: few

cdr3_aa: CASSPTRGGQNNEQFF
v_call: TRBV7-9
clone_size: -

cdr3_aa: CASSPLQDKAFF
v_call: TRBV18
clone_size: -

cdr3_aa: CASSDRGRGDTQYF
v_call: TRBV6-5
clone_size: -

cdr3_aa: CATSRDRGYSNQPQHF
v_call: TRBV15
clone_size: -

cdr3_aa: CASSYSGTTYEQYF
v_call: TRBV6-6
clone_size: once

cdr3_aa: CATQGVYEQYF
v_call: TRBV28
clone_size: -

cdr3_aa: CASSAYRGSYEQYF
v_call: TRBV5-1
clone_size: -

cdr3_aa: CASSIVGKGDYGYTF
v_call: TRBV19
clone_size: -

cdr3_aa: CSVEVYNTDTQYF
v_call: TRBV29-1
clone_size: once

cdr3_aa: CASSPRLAGGANEQFF
v_call: TRBV9
clone_size: -

cdr3_aa: CSVVDGGNQPQHF
v_call: TRBV29-1
clone_size: -

cdr3_aa: CAISATTGSSYNEQFF
v_call: TRBV10-3
clone_size: -

cdr3_aa: CASSQDLGQGKRNQPQHF
v_call: TRBV4-1
clone_size: -

cdr3_aa: CASSTGTSASDTQYF
v_call: TRBV7-3
clone_size: -

cdr3_aa: CASSQGVGVYGYTF
v_call: TRBV4-1
clone_size: -

cdr3_aa: CASIHRDNNQPQHF
v_call: TRBV6-1
clone_size: -

cdr3_aa: CSAKGWGNYGYTF
v_call: TRBV29-1
clone_size: -

cdr3_aa: CASSATRVQPQHF
v_call: TRBV6-6
clone_size: once

cdr3_aa: CASSLGGFGDEQYF
v_call: TRBV7-9
clone_size: few

cdr3_aa: CASMGLARPGELFF
v_call: TRBV2
clone_size: few

cdr3_aa: CASSPSPDSEQYF
v_call: TRBV4-1
clone_size: -

cdr3_aa: CSVESGWETQYF
v_call: TRBV29-1
clone_size: -

cdr3_aa: CASSDRTAGGVINQPQHF
v_call: TRBV21-1
clone_size: few

cdr3_aa: CASSLRQGSSEQYF
v_call: TRBV5-4
clone_size: -

cdr3_aa: CASSVWGTEAFF
v_call: TRBV2
clone_size: few

cdr3_aa: CASCEWDTEAFF
v_call: TRBV10-2
clone_size: few

cdr3_aa: CASSLGDQPQHF
v_call: TRBV7-9
clone_size: many

cdr3_aa: CASSLDPVAYYEQYF
v_call: TRBV7-2
clone_size: -

cdr3_aa: CASSTSSGGVQETQYF
v_call: TRBV7-2
clone_size: -

cdr3_aa: CASSLAGGQAYEQYF
v_call: TRBV19
clone_size: -

cdr3_aa: CASSQEGQGNTGELFF
v_call: TRBV4-1
clone_size: -

cdr3_aa: CASGTSDSYEQYF
v_call: TRBV5-5
clone_size: -

cdr3_aa: CASLLPGLFSYEQYF
v_call: TRBV6-1
clone_size: few

cdr3_aa: CASSPPGQWETQYF
v_call: TRBV18
clone_size: -

cdr3_aa: CASRSTGWNQPQHF
v_call: TRBV28
clone_size: few

cdr3_aa: CASSFPAGESYEQYF
v_call: TRBV28
clone_size: -

cdr3_aa: CASSWLAGGTDTQYF
v_call: TRBV5-8
clone_size: few

cdr3_aa: CASSARDRAAGNTIYF
v_call: TRBV9
clone_size: -

cdr3_aa: CASSVGGGLTDTQYF
v_call: TRBV9
clone_size: -

cdr3_aa: CASSQDVSGSDYEQYF
v_call: TRBV4-1
clone_size: few

cdr3_aa: CASSPRTGSEGQFF
v_call: TRBV7-9
clone_size: -

cdr3_aa: CASRDRGDGYTF
v_call: TRBV19
clone_size: -

cdr3_aa: CASSFYPRPPPTDTQYF
v_call: TRBV7-2
clone_size: -

cdr3_aa: CASSAGLAGDTDTQYF
v_call: TRBV7-6
clone_size: -

cdr3_aa: CSVEEFRGLAGRHTQYF
v_call: TRBV29-1
clone_size: -

cdr3_aa: CASSPQNKQETQYF
v_call: TRBV18
clone_size: -

cdr3_aa: CSVRPTVSVDTQYF
v_call: TRBV29-1
clone_size: -

cdr3_aa: CASSLDISRAQVWEQYF
v_call: TRBV11-2
clone_size: -

cdr3_aa: CAISRGPSEKLFF
v_call: TRBV10-3
clone_size: -

cdr3_aa: CASSIGTGNEQYF
v_call: TRBV27
clone_size: -